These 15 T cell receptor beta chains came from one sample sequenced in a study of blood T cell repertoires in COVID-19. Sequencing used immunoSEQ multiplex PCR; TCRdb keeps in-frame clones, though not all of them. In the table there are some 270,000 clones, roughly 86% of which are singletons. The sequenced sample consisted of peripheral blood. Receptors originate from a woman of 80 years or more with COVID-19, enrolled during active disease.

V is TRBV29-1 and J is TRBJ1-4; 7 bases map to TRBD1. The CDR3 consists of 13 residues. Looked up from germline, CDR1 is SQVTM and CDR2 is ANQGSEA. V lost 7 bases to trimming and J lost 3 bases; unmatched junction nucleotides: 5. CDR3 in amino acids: CSATGQPNEKLFF. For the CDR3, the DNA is TGCAGCGCTACGGGACAGCCTAATGAAAAACTGTTTTTT.

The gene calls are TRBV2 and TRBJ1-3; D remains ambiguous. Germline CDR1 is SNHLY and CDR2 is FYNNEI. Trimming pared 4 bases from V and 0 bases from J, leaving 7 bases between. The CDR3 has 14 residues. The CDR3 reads CASSGLSSGNTIYF. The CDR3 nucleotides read TGTGCCAGCAGTGGACTAAGCTCTGGAAACACCATATATTTT.

Written as DNA, the CDR3 is TGTGCCAGCTCAGGCACCACAGGCGATCAGCCCCAGCATTTT. Amino acids: CASSGTTGDQPQHF. The rearrangement uses TRBV18 and TRBJ1-5; TRBD1 might be the D (5 bases). Trimming took off 5 bases at V and 5 bases at J, with 13 bases between the two ends. Germline V CDR1 and CDR2: KGHSH, LQKENI. CDR3 length: 14 residues.

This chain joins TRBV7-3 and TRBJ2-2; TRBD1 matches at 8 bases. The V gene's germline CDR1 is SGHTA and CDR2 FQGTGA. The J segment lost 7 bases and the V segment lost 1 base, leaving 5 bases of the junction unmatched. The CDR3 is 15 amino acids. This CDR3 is CASSLNRGAFGELFF. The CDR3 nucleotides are TGTGCCAGCAGCTTAAACAGGGGGGCGTTCGGGGAGCTGTTTTTT.

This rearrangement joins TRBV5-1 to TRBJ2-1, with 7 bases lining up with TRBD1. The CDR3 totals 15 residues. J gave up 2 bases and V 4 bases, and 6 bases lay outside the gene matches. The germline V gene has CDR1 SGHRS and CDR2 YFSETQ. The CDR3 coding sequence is TGCGCCAGCAGCCAAGGGGGCCTTCCCTACAATGAGCAGTTCTTC. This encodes CASSQGGLPYNEQFF.

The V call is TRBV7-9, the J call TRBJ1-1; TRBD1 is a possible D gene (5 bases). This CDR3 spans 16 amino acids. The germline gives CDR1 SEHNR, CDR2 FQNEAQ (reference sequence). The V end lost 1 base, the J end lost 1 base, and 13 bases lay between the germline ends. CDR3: CASSLGLGEANTEAFF. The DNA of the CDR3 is TGTGCCAGCAGCTTAGGATTGGGGGAGGCGAACACTGAAGCTTTCTTT.

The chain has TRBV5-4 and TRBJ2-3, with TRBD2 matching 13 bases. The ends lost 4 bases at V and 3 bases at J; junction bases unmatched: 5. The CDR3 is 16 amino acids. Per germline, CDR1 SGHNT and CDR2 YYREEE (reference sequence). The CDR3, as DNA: TGTGCCAGCAGCATGCCGGGACTAGCGGGGACAGATACGCAGTATTTT. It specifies CASSMPGLAGTDTQYF.

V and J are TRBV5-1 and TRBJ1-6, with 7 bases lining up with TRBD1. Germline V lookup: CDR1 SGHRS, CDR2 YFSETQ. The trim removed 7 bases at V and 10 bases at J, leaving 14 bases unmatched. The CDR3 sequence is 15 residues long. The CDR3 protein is CASRTGGSHESPLHF. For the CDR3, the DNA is TGCGCCAGCCGGACAGGCGGATCTCACGAGTCACCCCTCCACTTT. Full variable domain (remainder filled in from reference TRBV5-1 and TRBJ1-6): KAGVTQTPRYLIKTRGQQVTLSCSPISGHRSVSWYQQTPGQGLQFLFEYFSETQRNKGNFPGRFSGRQFSNSRSEMNVSTLELGDSALYLCASRTGGSHESPLHFGNGTRLTVT.

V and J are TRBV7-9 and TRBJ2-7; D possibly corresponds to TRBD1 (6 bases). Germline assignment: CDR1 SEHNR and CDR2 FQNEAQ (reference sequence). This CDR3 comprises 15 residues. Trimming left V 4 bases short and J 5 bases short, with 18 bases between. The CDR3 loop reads CASSSRLGALDEQYF. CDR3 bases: TGTGCCAGCAGCTCCCGGTTGGGGGCATTGGACGAGCAGTACTTC.

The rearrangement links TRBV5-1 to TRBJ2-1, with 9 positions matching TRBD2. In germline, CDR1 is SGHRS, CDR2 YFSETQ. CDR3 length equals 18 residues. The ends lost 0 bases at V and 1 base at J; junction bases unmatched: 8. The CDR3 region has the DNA TGCGCCAGCAGCTTGGAGGCTAGCGGGGTTACATCCTACAATGAGCAGTTCTTC. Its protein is CASSLEASGVTSYNEQFF.

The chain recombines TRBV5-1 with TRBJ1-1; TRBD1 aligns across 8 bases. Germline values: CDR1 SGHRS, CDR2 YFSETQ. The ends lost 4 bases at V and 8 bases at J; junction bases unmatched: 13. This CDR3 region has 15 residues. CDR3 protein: CASSPGQVKIMEAFF. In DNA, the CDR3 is TGCGCCAGCAGCCCGGGACAGGTAAAAATAATGGAAGCTTTCTTT.

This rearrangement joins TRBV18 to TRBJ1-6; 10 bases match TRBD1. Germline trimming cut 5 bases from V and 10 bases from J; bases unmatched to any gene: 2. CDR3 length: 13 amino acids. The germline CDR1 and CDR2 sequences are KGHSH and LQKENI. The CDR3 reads CASSGQGVSPLHF. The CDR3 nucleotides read TGTGCCAGCTCAGGACAGGGGGTATCACCCCTCCACTTT.

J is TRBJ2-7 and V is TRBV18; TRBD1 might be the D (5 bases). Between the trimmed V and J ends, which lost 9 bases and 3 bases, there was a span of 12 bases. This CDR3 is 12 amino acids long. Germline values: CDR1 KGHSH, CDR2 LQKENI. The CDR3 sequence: CASGSQGYEQYF. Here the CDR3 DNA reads TGTGCCAGTGGATCCCAGGGCTACGAGCAGTACTTC.

CDR3 sequence: CASSLSGTAYNEQFF. CDR3 sequence (DNA): TGTGCCAGCAGCTTAAGTGGGACAGCCTACAATGAGCAGTTCTTC. The gene calls are TRBV11-2 and TRBJ2-1; 7 positions agree with TRBD1. The CDR3 covers 15 residues. Germline V gene data show CDR1 as SGHAT and CDR2 as FQNNGV. The V gene end was trimmed by 2 bases and the J gene end by 2 bases; junction bases not matched to a gene: 3. Full variable domain (rest looked up from reference TRBV11-2 and TRBJ2-1): EAGVAQSPRYKIIEKRQSVAFWCNPISGHATLYWYQQILGQGPKLLIQFQNNGVVDDSQLPKDRFSAERLKGVDSTLKIQPAKLEDSAVYLCASSLSGTAYNEQFFGPGTRLTVL.

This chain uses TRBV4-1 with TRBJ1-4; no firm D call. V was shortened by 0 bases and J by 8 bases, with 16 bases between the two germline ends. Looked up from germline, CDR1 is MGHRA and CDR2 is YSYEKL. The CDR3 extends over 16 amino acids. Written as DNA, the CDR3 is TGCGCCAGCAGCCAAGATCATACCGCGACAAGGGAAAAACTGTTTTTT. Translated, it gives CASSQDHTATREKLFF.